One sample yielded the 9 T cell receptor beta chains listed below, sequenced in a study of T cells after yellow fever vaccination. TCRdb re-called the 5' RACE reads with MiXCR, one entry per CDR3 protein. The repertoire holds about 60,000 distinct CDR3 sequences, with roughly 6.9% as singletons. The material sequenced was CD8+ T cells sorted from PBMCs, taken on the day of the first yellow fever vaccination. Receptors were obtained from a man between 18 and 35 years old who received the YFV17D yellow fever vaccine.

This clonotype was detected many times. The junction differs from germline at one of its ends, possibly a read error. V and J are TRBV14 and TRBJ2-1; D unresolved. Looked up from germline, CDR1 is SGHDN and CDR2 is FVKESK. This CDR3 spans 14 amino acids. CDR3 DNA sequence: TGTGCCAGCAGACAAGGGAAGGGTACGGATGAGCAGTTCTTC. It encodes CASRQGKGTDEQFF.

The table lists this clonotype with many counts. The CDR3 loop is CSALGGWETQYF. Written as DNA, the CDR3 is TGCAGTGCACTTGGGGGCTGGGAGACCCAGTACTTC. The chain is built from TRBV20-1 and TRBJ2-5; tentative D call: TRBD1 (6 bases). Trimming took 6 bases from V and 5 from J, leaving 13 bases between them. Germline CDR1 DFQATT, CDR2 SNEGSKA (reference sequence). There are 12 residues in the CDR3.

This clonotype was found a few times. The rearrangement uses TRBV5-5 and TRBJ1-1, with 8 nucleotides matching TRBD1. This CDR3 spans 14 amino acids. From germline, CDR1 is SGHKS and CDR2 YYEKEE (reference sequence). V shed 4 bases, J shed 4 bases, and the junction held 6 bases outside the gene matches. The CDR3 loop is CASSPVGQGTEAFF. CDR3 nucleotides: TGTGCCAGCAGCCCGGTCGGACAGGGCACTGAAGCTTTCTTT.

The J gene is TRBJ2-7, the V gene TRBV4-1; unclear D gene. Germline CDR1 and CDR2: MGHRA and YSYEKL. V lost 0 bases to trimming and J lost 0 bases, with 6 bases between them. The CDR3 extends over 14 amino acids. CDR3 in amino acids: CASSQERHSYEQYF. In DNA form, the CDR3 reads TGCGCCAGCAGCCAAGAACGGCACTCCTACGAGCAGTACTTC.

This clonotype came up many times. J is TRBJ2-7 and V is TRBV5-1; D possibly corresponds to TRBD1 (6 bases). The length of the CDR3 is 14 residues. The V end was cut by 4 bases, the J end by 0 bases, with 11 bases between. CDR1 is SGHRS and CDR2 is YFSETQ in the germline V gene. CDR3 in amino acids: CASSQRQDSYEQYF. CDR3 nucleotide sequence: TGCGCCAGCAGCCAGAGACAGGACTCCTACGAGCAGTACTTC.

This clonotype was observed many times. The chain recombines TRBV4-2 with TRBJ2-3; 7 bases align to TRBD1. The junction had 2 bases not matched to a gene; V was cut back by 1 base and J by 4 bases. This CDR3 has 14 amino acids. Germline CDR1 and CDR2: LGHNA and YNFKEQ. The CDR3 DNA follows: TGTGCCAGCAGCCAAGGGACAGGCCCAGATACGCAGTATTTT. It specifies CASSQGTGPDTQYF.

In this sample, this clonotype turned up many times. This chain connects TRBV24-1 to TRBJ2-5; the D gene is possibly TRBD1 (7 bases). Germline V gene data show CDR1 as KGHDR and CDR2 as SFDVKD. The V end lost 0 bases, the J end lost 5 bases, and 15 bases lay between the germline ends. CDR3 length equals 16 residues. The CDR3 loop reads CATSDLQTGRHETQYF. The CDR3 nucleotides are TGTGCCACCAGTGATTTGCAGACAGGGAGGCATGAGACCCAGTACTTC.

J is TRBJ1-5 and V is TRBV19; D is possibly TRBD1 (6 bases). The CDR3 totals 16 residues. V was cut by 5 bases and J by 3 bases, with 17 bases left in between. CDR1 and CDR2 from the germline V gene are LNHDA and SQIVND (reference sequence). The CDR3 here is CASSWTAGVYNQPQHF. In DNA, the CDR3 is TGTGCCAGTAGTTGGACAGCGGGGGTTTACAATCAGCCCCAGCATTTT.

The chain has TRBV7-9 and TRBJ1-5; D is ambiguous. The CDR3 is made up of 13 amino acids. Germline loops: CDR1 SEHNR, CDR2 FQNEAQ (reference sequence). Trimming removed 5 bases from V and 0 bases from J, with 5 bases in between. The CDR3 region has the DNA TGTGCCAGCAGCGATTATAGCAATCAGCCCCAGCATTTT. As protein: CASSDYSNQPQHF.